A single T cell receptor beta chain is shown here with its context. Its antigen is unidentified. This record belongs to a study of blood T cells in healthy people across ages. Findings of the study overall: Estimates of diversity drawn from one million T cells were considered underestimates.

The CDR3 loop spans 13 amino acids. V was cut by 7 bases and J by 2 bases, with 10 bases left in between. Germline CDR1 ENHRY, CDR2 SYGVKD. A second PCR of 7 to 11 cycles used a sample-barcoded 5' primer and a J-beta primer mix. TCRdb re-derived calls from the 5' RACE reads in MiXCR, one entry per CDR3 protein. The top ten clones hold roughly 24% of a sample with some 1.8 million distinct CDR3 sequences, roughly two fifths of them seen once. The TCR was taken from a human donor in good health. V gene TRBV10-3 combines with J gene TRBJ2-3; D call uncertain. The material sequenced was blood. The CDR3 is CAIKGSYTDTQYF. CDR3 nucleotides: TGTGCCATCAAAGGGTCCTACACAGATACGCAGTATTTT.